The clone carrying this T cell receptor beta chain was counted at least ten times. The antigen remains undetermined. CDR3 length: 14 amino acids. Germline CDR1 LNHNV, CDR2 YYDKDF (reference sequence). V lost 0 bases, J lost 7 bases, and 13 bases lay in between. A single record per CDR3 protein comes from TCRdb applying MiXCR to the RT-PCR reads. This table holds 200,000 to 300,000 distinct CDR3 sequences, 9% to 15% found once. This entry comes from a study of response to subunit inactivated influenza vaccine. Study observations and caveats: Few additional T cells are recruited per seasonal influenza vaccination, authors suggested.

The gene calls are TRBV15 and TRBJ2-7; D is perhaps TRBD1 (6 bases). This sequence originates from a man aged 50 to 59 who received an inactivated influenza vaccine. The sequenced sample was non-naive T cells sorted from PBMCs, obtained 14 to 15 days before vaccination. CDR3 in amino acids: CATSREGRGREQYF. The CDR3, as DNA: TGTGCCACCAGCAGAGAGGGCAGGGGACGGGAGCAGTACTTC.